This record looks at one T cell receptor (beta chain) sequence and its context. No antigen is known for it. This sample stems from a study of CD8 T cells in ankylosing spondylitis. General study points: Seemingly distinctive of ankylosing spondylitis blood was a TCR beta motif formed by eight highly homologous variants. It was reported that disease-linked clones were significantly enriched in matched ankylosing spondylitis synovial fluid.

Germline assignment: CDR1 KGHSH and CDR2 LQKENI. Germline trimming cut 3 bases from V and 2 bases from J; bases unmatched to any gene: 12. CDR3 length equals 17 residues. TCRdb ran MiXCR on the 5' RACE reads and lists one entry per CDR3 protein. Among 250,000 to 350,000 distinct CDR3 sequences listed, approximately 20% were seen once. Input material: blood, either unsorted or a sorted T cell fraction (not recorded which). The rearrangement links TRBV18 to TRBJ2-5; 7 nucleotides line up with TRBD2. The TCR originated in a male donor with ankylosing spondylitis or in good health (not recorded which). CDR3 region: CASSPRTRSSDQETQYF. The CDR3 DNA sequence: TGTGCCAGCTCACCCAGGACTAGGAGTTCGGATCAAGAGACCCAGTACTTC.